This TCR beta chain was identified during a study of blood T cells in healthy people across ages (dated by TCRdb to about 2015). For context, the study as a whole: In model experiments, roughly one uniquely barcoded TCR beta cDNA molecule per two T cells was captured by template switching. To track age-related changes in TCR beta repertoire diversity, the study relied on deep sequencing normalized with unique cDNA molecular identifiers. The study analyzed two additional independent replicas of 1 million unique cDNA reads from the same blood draw for two donors, one aged 18 to 29 and one aged 80 or older. Donors were grouped into four age groups: young (average 16 years), middle-aged (about 40), aged (62) and long-lived (approximately 78). The study at large found these results: The CMV infection status of donors was not known, potentially confounding age-related changes in expanded clonotypes. The long-lived group showed more naive CD4+ T cells, fewer expanded clones and increased TCR diversity than the aged group, suggesting age selection. Total diversity estimates from one million sequenced T cells were considered lower bounds and underestimates. As age increased, observed TCR beta diversity per million T cells dropped in a roughly linear way, and a significant reduction was already evident by age about 40. Since profiling was done on bulk unsorted PBMCs, naive and antigen-experienced compartments could not be conclusively compared. The percentage of naive T cells measured by flow cytometry correlated strongly with observed TCR beta diversity.

Turning to this clonotype: Its antigen has not been determined. No much larger clonotype is one base removed from it; base qualities were not supplied.

Donors were a few dozen systemically healthy Caucasian individuals from Russia aged roughly 6 to 95 years. About 10 milliliters of peripheral blood were drawn from each donor into EDTA-treated Vacutainer tubes. PBMCs were isolated by Ficoll-Paque density-gradient centrifugation, with at least 6 million obtained per sample. Total RNA was extracted from PBMCs with Trizol reagent, with at least 6 micrograms obtained per sample. Naive CD45RAhigh/CD27high T cell percentages were measured by flow cytometry on a PBMC aliquot from every donor. The CDR3 numbers 14 residues from cysteine through phenylalanine. Here the CDR3 DNA is all that survives: 42 bases in frame from base 1. CDR1 is given as SEHNR and CDR2 as FQNEAQ, both from the germline V gene (reference sequence). Compared with germline, V lacks 1 base and J lacks 8 bases; bases without a gene match: 7. Library preparation employed 5' RACE. Sequencing was performed on an Illumina HiSeq 2500. A second PCR of about 7 to 12 cycles was performed with a sample-barcoded 5' primer and a J-beta primer mix. A template-switch 5' adaptor carrying 12 random nucleotides introduced a unique molecular identifier onto each TCR beta cDNA molecule. Each sample yielded at least 3 million CDR3-containing paired-end reads. The Mint cDNA synthesis kit, primed by a TRBC-specific oligonucleotide, was used to synthesize first-strand cDNA from all RNA. Following uracil-DNA glycosylase treatment, a first 18-cycle PCR with universal primers M1SS and BC2_uni_R was performed on all cDNA. On the study's bioinformatics: For normalization, 1 million high-quality reads were randomly selected from each sample, with every read carrying a distinct molecular identifier. Reads sharing molecular identifiers were discarded rather than binned into consensus sequences. MiTCR, with a Q25 quality threshold and the strictest error-elimination algorithm, was used for CDR3 identification, clonotype clustering and error correction. A nonparametric unseen species model using Euler transformation provided a lower-bound estimate of total TCR beta diversity. Clones were called with MiXCR by TCRdb after fastp trimmed the public reads at Q25, and only in-frame beta chains were retained. For every CDR3 protein sequence, its rows merge into one entry that carries the most common genes and DNA. TCRdb assigned the V and J calls; the authors' analysis was not used. This sample is represented by about 930,000 distinct CDR3 sequences; about 28% of them were singletons. The ten largest make up approximately 10% of the sample.

These data also featured in a second study, about T cells of mothers and their children. As that second study puts it: Nine systemically healthy Caucasian individuals served as donors, namely three mothers together with their six children. cDNA synthesis consumed the entire amount of extracted RNA, loaded at approximately 1.6 ug RNA in each 15 ul reaction. In the second PCR, sample barcodes and 2-4 random nucleotides were introduced via the M1S primer. Over 9.5 million TCR beta CDR3 reads were obtained for each mother, and around 3 million reads were obtained for each child. Thymic selection similarly shapes TCR recombination output in related and unrelated pairs, with minor effect from inherited differences. Related mother-child pairs always showed normalized repertoire overlap that was slightly higher than in unrelated mother-child pairs, though the difference was never significant. Persistent microchimeric T cell clones were not detected, at a sensitivity of roughly 100 clones per million clonotypes. To look for features that set related mother-child pairs apart from unrelated individuals, the researchers ran deep NGS to compare the TCR beta repertoires of mothers and children. The mean age was around 40 +/- 4 years for the mothers and roughly 11 +/- 4 years for the children. Libraries were sequenced on Illumina HiSeq 2000 with 100+100 nt paired-end reads after adapter ligation with NEBNext reagents. Mother and child libraries were prepared a month apart and sequenced in separate runs to prevent cross-contamination. For each donor, somewhere between roughly 450,000 and 2,100,000 distinct TCR beta clonotypes were identified. Naive TCR beta clonotypes were estimated from low-frequency clonotypes matched to each donor's FACS-determined naive share, without sorting.

The material sequenced was blood. The V and J segments used are TRBV7-9 and TRBJ1-2; TRBD1 fits 7 bases in the junction. The TCR comes from a woman aged 40 to 50 in good health. The CDR3 region reads CASSLVTQGIGYTF. The DNA reads TGTGCCAGCAGCTTAGTCACACAGGGGATCGGCTACACCTTC.